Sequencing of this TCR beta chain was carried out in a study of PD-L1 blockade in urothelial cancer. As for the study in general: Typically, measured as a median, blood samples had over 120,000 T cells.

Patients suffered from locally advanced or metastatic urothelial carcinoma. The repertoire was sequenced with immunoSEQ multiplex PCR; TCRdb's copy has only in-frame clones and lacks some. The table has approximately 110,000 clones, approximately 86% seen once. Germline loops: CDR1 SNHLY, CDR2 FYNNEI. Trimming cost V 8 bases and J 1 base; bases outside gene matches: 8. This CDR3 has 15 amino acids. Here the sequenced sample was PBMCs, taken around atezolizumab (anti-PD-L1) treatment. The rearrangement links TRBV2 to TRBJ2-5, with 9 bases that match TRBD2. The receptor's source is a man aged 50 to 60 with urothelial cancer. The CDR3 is CASDAGTSSQETQYF. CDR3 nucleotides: TGTGCCAGCGATGCCGGGACTAGCAGCCAAGAGACCCAGTACTTC.